Below, 12 T cell receptor beta chains from the same sample are listed, as sequenced in a study of cytomegalovirus exposure and HLA in healthy donors. The PCR used 60 Vbeta and 13 Jbeta primers. Profiled with immunoSEQ multiplex PCR; TCRdb holds only in-frame clones, not every one. This sample has 150,000 to 200,000 clones; roughly 80% occur once, and the top ten carry around 1.3%. The sequenced material came from PBMCs. The origin of the receptors is a woman between 45 and 60 years old in good health and CMV-seronegative.

The J gene is TRBJ1-5, the V gene TRBV10-3; tentative D call: TRBD1 (5 bases). V gave up 6 bases and J gave up 4 bases, with 13 bases separating them. CDR1 is ENHRY, CDR2 SYGVKD, per germline. CDR3 length: 14 residues. The CDR3 region has the DNA TGTGCCATCAGATCGGACACGGCTAATCAGCCCCAGCATTTT. Translated, it gives CAIRSDTANQPQHF.

V gene TRBV12-5 combines with J gene TRBJ2-2; 10 nucleotides agree with TRBD1. V lost 2 bases and J lost 4; bases outside the gene matches: 16. This CDR3 has 20 residues. Germline CDR1 LGHNT, CDR2 FRNRAP. CDR3 amino acids: CASGLSADRGLFVSTGELFF. CDR3 DNA sequence: TGTGCTAGTGGTTTGTCAGCCGACAGGGGGCTGTTTGTGTCCACCGGGGAGCTGTTTTTT.

This chain joins TRBV14 and TRBJ2-7; 9 nucleotides match TRBD1. The CDR3 is made up of 14 amino acids. V dropped 3 bases and J dropped 5; count of bases not matched to a gene: 5. Germline CDR1 reads SGHDN; CDR2 reads FVKESK. In nucleotides, the CDR3 is TGTGCCAGCAGCCAGGTGGGACAGGGAAACGAGCAGTACTTC. Protein sequence: CASSQVGQGNEQYF.

The gene calls are TRBV30 and TRBJ1-1; D uncertain. In germline, CDR1 is GTSNPN, CDR2 SVGIG (reference sequence). The CDR3 runs to 15 residues. V was shortened by 4 bases and J by 2 bases, with 17 bases between the two germline ends. The CDR3 is CAWKYPGNFNTEAFF. For the CDR3, the DNA is TGTGCCTGGAAGTACCCGGGAAACTTCAACACTGAAGCTTTCTTT.

The table lists this clone with a count of one. V and J are TRBV7-2 and TRBJ1-1; D call uncertain. Germline lookup yields CDR1 SGHTA and CDR2 FQGNSA. The CDR3 contains 14 residues. V dropped 6 bases and J dropped 5 bases, with 16 bases sitting between them. The CDR3 here is CASSYSDPGTEAFF. Here the CDR3 DNA reads TGTGCCAGCAGTTATTCAGATCCGGGGACTGAAGCTTTCTTT.

This clone has just a few counts. The chain joins TRBV30 to TRBJ2-7; the D gene is possibly TRBD2 (6 bases). Per germline, CDR1 GTSNPN and CDR2 SVGIG (reference sequence). CDR3 length equals 13 residues. V was cut by 4 bases and J by 5 bases, with 15 bases left in between. The CDR3 protein is CAWKTGVGHEQYF. The CDR3 DNA follows: TGTGCCTGGAAAACGGGGGTAGGGCACGAGCAGTACTTC.

As DNA, the CDR3 is TGTGCCAGCAGTCGCCAGACTTATGGCTACACCTTC. Its protein is CASSRQTYGYTF. J is TRBJ1-2 and V is TRBV28; D is unclear. The V gene's germline CDR1 is MDHEN and CDR2 SYDVKM. The CDR3 has 12 amino acids. Trimming left V 5 bases short and J 5 bases short, with 9 bases between.

The V gene is TRBV4-3, the J gene TRBJ2-7; D gene unclear. V lost 0 bases to trimming and J lost 4 bases, with 7 bases between them. This CDR3 is 13 amino acids long. Germline values: CDR1 LGHNA, CDR2 YSLEER. This chain's CDR3 is CASSQDTSYEQYF. CDR3 bases: TGCGCCAGCAGCCAAGATACGAGTTACGAGCAGTACTTC.

The V gene is TRBV11-2, the J gene TRBJ2-3; TRBD2 agrees at 10 bases. Trimming removed 1 base from V and 5 bases from J; junction bases left unmatched: 6. This CDR3 is 16 amino acids long. CDR1 is SGHAT and CDR2 is FQNNGV in the germline V gene. The chain's CDR3 is CASSLGTSGSGDTQYF. Written as DNA, the CDR3 is TGTGCCAGCAGCTTAGGGACTAGCGGTTCTGGAGATACGCAGTATTTT.

The chain is built from TRBV14 and TRBJ1-3, with a possible D match to TRBD1 (5 bases). From germline, CDR1 is SGHDN and CDR2 FVKESK. V gave up 11 bases and J gave up 3 bases, with 11 bases separating them. The CDR3 length is 12 residues. The CDR3 protein is CAWGDLGNTIYF. The DNA of the CDR3 is TGTGCCTGGGGGGACCTTGGAAACACCATATATTTT.

This chain joins TRBV2 and TRBJ2-3; 13 nucleotides line up with TRBD2. From germline, CDR1 is SNHLY and CDR2 FYNNEI. The CDR3 is made up of 16 amino acids. Unmatched junction bases numbered 2, after V lost 1 base and J lost 4 bases. The CDR3 bases are TGTGCCAGCAGTGAAGGGACTAGCGGGAGAGCAGATACGCAGTATTTT. It encodes CASSEGTSGRADTQYF. The full variable domain, its missing parts supplied by reference TRBV2 and TRBJ2-3, is EPEVTQTPSHQVTQMGQEVILRCVPISNHLYFYWYRQILGQKVEFLVSFYNNEISEKSEIFDDQFSVERPDGSNFTLKIRSTKLEDSAMYFCASSEGTSGRADTQYFGPGTRLTVL.

This clone was seen more than once but under ten times. The V and J genes are TRBV12-5 and TRBJ2-7; tentatively, D is TRBD2 (6 bases). CDR1 LGHNT and CDR2 FRNRAP come from the germline V gene. Trimming pared 7 bases from V and 2 bases from J, leaving 15 bases between. CDR3 size: 14 residues. Here the CDR3 reads CASALGGGAYEQYF. CDR3 DNA: TGTGCTAGTGCCCTCGGCGGCGGGGCCTACGAGCAGTACTTC.